This T cell receptor (beta chain) was documented in a study of shared clonotypes between healthy human individuals. At the level of the study: CD4 naive and memory got three plates each, CD8 naive two, CD8 memory one.

Each donor was a Caucasian adult residing in Nashville, Tennessee. The CDR3 has 16 residues. CDR1 and CDR2 (germline): SEHNR, FQNEAQ (reference sequence). The junction had 7 bases not matched to a gene; V was cut back by 1 base and J by 4 bases. Some clones are missing from TCRdb's copy, which holds only in-frame ones; the method was immunoSEQ multiplex PCR. The profile covers around 700,000 clones, with about 74% appearing a single time and about 1.8% taken by the ten largest. This sequence joins TRBV7-9 and TRBJ2-7; 10 bases line up with TRBD2. This receptor was obtained from a woman aged 25 to 39 in good health. The sequencing input was memory CD4+ T cells sorted from blood. Subset meaning: CD45RA-negative fraction. The CDR3 sequence: CASSLGPGTSAYEQYF. The CDR3 nucleotides read TGTGCCAGCAGCTTAGGCCCCGGGACTAGCGCATACGAGCAGTACTTC.